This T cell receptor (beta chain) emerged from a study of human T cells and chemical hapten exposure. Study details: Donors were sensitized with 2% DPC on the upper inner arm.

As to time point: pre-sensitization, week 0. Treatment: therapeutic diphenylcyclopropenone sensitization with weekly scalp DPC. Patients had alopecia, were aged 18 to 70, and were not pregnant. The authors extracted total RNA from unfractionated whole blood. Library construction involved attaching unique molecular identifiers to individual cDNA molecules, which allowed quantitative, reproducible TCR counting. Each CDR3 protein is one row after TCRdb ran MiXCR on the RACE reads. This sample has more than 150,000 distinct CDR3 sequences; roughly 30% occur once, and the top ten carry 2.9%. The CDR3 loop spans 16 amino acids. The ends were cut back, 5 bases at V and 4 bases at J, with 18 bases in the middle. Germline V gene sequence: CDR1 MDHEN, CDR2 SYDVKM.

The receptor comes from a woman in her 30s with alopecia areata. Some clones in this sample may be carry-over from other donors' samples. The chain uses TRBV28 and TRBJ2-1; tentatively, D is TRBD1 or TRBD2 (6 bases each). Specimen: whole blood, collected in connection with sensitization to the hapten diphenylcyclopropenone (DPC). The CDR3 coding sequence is TGTGCCAGCAGTCTAGGTGCGGGGCAGGGGTACAATGAGCAGTTCTTC. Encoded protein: CASSLGAGQGYNEQFF.